This T cell receptor (beta chain) was sequenced during a study of human T cells and chemical hapten exposure. Overall study: In the approximately 24-week study, patients were dosed weekly with diphenylcyclopropenone on the scalp throughout. Points from the study as a whole: Controls formed significantly fewer large CDR3 similarity clusters than expanded TCRs did.

The CDR3 covers 14 residues. CDR1 and CDR2 from the germline V gene are SGHRS and YFSETQ. Trimming left V 0 bases short and J 5 bases short, with 9 bases between. The library attached unique molecular identifiers to individual cDNA molecules. From the RACE reads, TCRdb called clonotypes with MiXCR, one entry per CDR3 protein. This table holds some 96,000 distinct CDR3 sequences, about 9% found once. This clonotype came up a few times. Its specificity is unknown. The time point: patch test 2, 6 weeks after DPC sensitization. Treatment denoted: therapeutic diphenylcyclopropenone sensitization with weekly scalp DPC. Donors, patients with alopecia ranging from 18 to 70 years old and judged suitable for DPC, provided samples.

The material sequenced was whole blood, taken in connection with sensitization to the hapten diphenylcyclopropenone (DPC). The chain has TRBV5-1 and TRBJ2-1; D unresolved. The TCR sequence derives from a woman between 35 and 50 years old with alopecia areata. Some clones in this sample may be carry-over from other donors' samples. The CDR3 here is CASSLEDIHNEQFF. DNA of the CDR3: TGCGCCAGCAGCTTGGAAGACATCCACAATGAGCAGTTCTTC.